This T cell receptor beta chain was identified in a study of blood T cell repertoires in COVID-19. This clone has ten or more counts. Germline V gene sequence: CDR1 MNHEY, CDR2 SMNVEV (reference sequence). There are 15 residues in the CDR3. V shed 6 bases and J 3 bases; nucleotides not matched to a gene: 8. This table comes from immunoSEQ multiplex PCR, and its TCRdb copy is limited to in-frame clones, with some not included. The sample consists of about 150,000 clones, 85% of them appearing once. The receptor's source is a woman aged 40 to 50 with active or convalescent COVID-19. Specimen: peripheral blood. The chain is built from TRBV27 and TRBJ2-7; 10 nucleotides align to TRBD2. The CDR3 DNA is TGTGCCAGCAGCGGACAGGGACTAGCGAACTACGAGCAGTACTTC. Translating gives CASSGQGLANYEQYF.